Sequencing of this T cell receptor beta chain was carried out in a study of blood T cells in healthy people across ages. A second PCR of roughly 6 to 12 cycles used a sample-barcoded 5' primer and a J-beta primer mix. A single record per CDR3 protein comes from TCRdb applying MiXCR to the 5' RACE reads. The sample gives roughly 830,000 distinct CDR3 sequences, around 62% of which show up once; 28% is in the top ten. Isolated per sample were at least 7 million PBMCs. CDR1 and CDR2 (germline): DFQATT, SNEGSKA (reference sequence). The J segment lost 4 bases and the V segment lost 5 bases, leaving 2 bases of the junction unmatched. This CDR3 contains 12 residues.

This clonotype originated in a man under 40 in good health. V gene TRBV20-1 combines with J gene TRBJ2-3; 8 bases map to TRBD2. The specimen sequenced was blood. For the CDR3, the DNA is TGCAGTGCTCAGGGACTAGCAGATACGCAGTATTTT. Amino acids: CSAQGLADTQYF.